The T cell receptor (beta chain) under discussion was sequenced for a study of blood T cell repertoires in COVID-19. The CDR3 is 13 residues long. Between the trimmed V and J ends, which lost 8 bases and 4 bases, there was a span of 11 bases. The germline V gene encodes CDR1 SNHLY and CDR2 FYNNEI. Sequencing was performed with immunoSEQ multiplex PCR; in TCRdb, only in-frame clones are kept and a portion is missing. The profile shows around 200,000 clones, about four fifths of them singletons. The chain combines TRBV2 with TRBJ1-4, with D unclear. The clonotype comes from a man aged 35 to 55 with active or convalescent COVID-19. Sequenced: peripheral blood. The CDR3 here is CASVTDFNEKLFF. The CDR3 DNA is TGTGCCAGCGTAACAGATTTTAATGAAAAACTGTTTTTT.